Presented here are 25 T cell receptor beta chains from one specimen sequenced in a study of Graves' ophthalmopathy and Graves' hyperthyroidism. Amplification of the TCR beta CDR3 regions used RNA transcripts (as template). Second-round multiplex PCR followed a first-round RT-PCR using HTBI primers. TCRdb processed the multiplex PCR reads anew with MiXCR; each CDR3 protein has one entry. The sample has under 800,000 distinct CDR3 sequences, 22% seen once. The sample consisted of peripheral blood. The receptors were gathered from a woman aged 18 to 35 with stable Graves' hyperthyroidism. Some clones in this sample may be carry-over from other donors' samples.

The chain employs TRBV7-3 and TRBJ1-6, with TRBD1 as a possible D gene (6 bases). Germline loops: CDR1 SGHTA, CDR2 FQGTGA. V shed 4 bases and J shed 14 bases, with 12 bases lying between them. The CDR3 is 12 amino acids. Here the CDR3 reads CASSSGQFALHF. CDR3 nucleotides: TGTGCCAGCAGCTCCGGACAGTTCGCCCTCCACTTT.

This clonotype showed up many times. This chain links TRBV20-1 with TRBJ2-2; tentative D call: TRBD2 (5 bases). This CDR3 contains 17 residues. CDR1 is DFQATT and CDR2 is SNEGSKA in the germline V gene (reference sequence). Trimming pared 0 bases from V and 3 bases from J, leaving 17 bases between. The CDR3 coding sequence is TGCAGTGCTAGAGATCTACTTCGGGGAGAGCACACCGGGGAGCTGTTTTTT. This sequence encodes CSARDLLRGEHTGELFF.

This rearrangement joins TRBV4-2 to TRBJ2-4; D gene ambiguous. V was pared by 1 base and J by 5 bases, with 3 bases between. The CDR3 spans 12 residues. CDR1 and CDR2 (germline): LGHNA, YNFKEQ. The CDR3 region has the DNA TGTGCCAGCAGCCAAGGCGAAAACATTCAGTACTTC. Its translation is CASSQGENIQYF.

This clonotype was observed a handful of times. V usage is TRBV12-3 or TRBV12-4 and J usage is TRBJ2-7; 10 nucleotides line up with TRBD2. This CDR3 spans 15 amino acids. CDR3 nucleotides: TGTGCCAGCAGTCTAGCGGGAGTCGGGCCCTACGAGCAGTACGTC. Its translation is CASSLAGVGPYEQYV.

This chain connects TRBV6-1 to TRBJ2-5, with TRBD1 matching over 10 bases. The CDR3 length is 18 residues. With V trimmed by 0 bases and J by 1 base, 8 bases remained unmatched. Germline V gene sequence: CDR1 MNHNS, CDR2 SASEGT. Here the CDR3 reads CASSEAWGTGAAQETQYF. For the CDR3, the DNA is TGTGCCAGCAGTGAAGCGTGGGGGACAGGGGCCGCCCAAGAGACCCAGTACTTC.

With respect to this clonotype: Since a much larger clone is just one base distant, this may be a read error. The chain employs TRBV6-1 and TRBJ2-4, with D uncertain. CDR1 and CDR2 (germline): MNHNS, SASEGT. The CDR3 extends over 15 amino acids. The CDR3 loop is CSSSEEWGSKNIQYF. CDR3 coding DNA: TGTTCCAGCAGTGAAGAATGGGGTTCCAAAAACATTCAGTACTTC.

The gene calls are TRBV3-1 and TRBJ1-2; D remains unclear. Between the trimmed V and J ends, which lost 5 bases and 8 bases, there was a span of 18 bases. The CDR3 runs 14 residues. CDR1 LGHDT and CDR2 YNNKEL come from the germline V gene (reference sequence). The CDR3 nucleotides are TGTGCCAGCAGCTCAGACACCGGGCCTTTGGGCTACACCTTC. Translation gives CASSSDTGPLGYTF.

This clonotype has at least ten counts. This sequence joins TRBV20-1 and TRBJ2-4; TRBD2 is a possible D gene (6 bases). CDR3 length: 11 amino acids. CDR1 and CDR2 (germline): DFQATT, SNEGSKA (reference sequence). V lost 8 bases and J lost 6, with 11 bases in between. The CDR3 region is CSWDSGNIQYF. DNA for the CDR3: TGCAGTTGGGACTCTGGAAACATTCAGTACTTC.

Ten or more counts support this clonotype. V gene TRBV20-1 combines with J gene TRBJ2-3; maybe TRBD2 (5 bases). The CDR3 covers 13 residues. Trimming took off 6 bases at V and 5 bases at J, with 15 bases between the two ends. In germline, CDR1 is DFQATT, CDR2 SNEGSKA (reference sequence). CDR3 residues: CSAAGPEGDTQYF. CDR3 sequence (DNA): TGCAGTGCCGCCGGGCCCGAGGGAGATACGCAGTATTTT.

The CDR3, as DNA: TGTGCCAGCAGCCACCGGGACAGGGGCATTCAGTACTTC. As protein: CASSHRDRGIQYF. The chain uses TRBV14 and TRBJ2-4; 10 bases match TRBD1. The V segment lost 3 bases and the J segment 9 bases; nucleotides outside the gene matches: 2. CDR3 length equals 13 residues. Germline V gives CDR1 SGHDN, CDR2 FVKESK. The full variable domain, its missing parts supplied by reference TRBV14 and TRBJ2-4, is EAGVTQFPSHSVIEKGQTVTLRCDPISGHDNLYWYRRVMGKEIKFLLHFVKESKQDESGMPNNRFLAERTGGTYSTLKVQPAELEDSGVYFCASSHRDRGIQYFGAGTRLSVL.

This clonotype was counted many times. CDR3 residues: CASSFEGKYGYTF. The DNA for the CDR3 is TGTGCCAGCAGTTTTGAGGGGAAGTATGGCTACACCTTC. The chain couples TRBV12-3 or TRBV12-4 to TRBJ1-2, with D perhaps matching TRBD1 (5 bases). This CDR3 has 13 amino acids. Trimming shortened V by 3 bases and J by 5 bases, and 10 bases separated the two germline ends.

J is TRBJ2-7 and V is TRBV28; 7 nucleotides line up with TRBD1. Germline CDR1 reads MDHEN; CDR2 reads SYDVKM. Trimming removed 3 bases from V and 0 bases from J; junction bases left unmatched: 5. This CDR3 is built from 15 residues. CDR3 nucleotides: TGTGCCAGCAGTTTTCGGGGACAGATCTCCTACGAGCAGTACTTC. Protein sequence: CASSFRGQISYEQYF.

This clonotype was detected many times. The chain carries TRBV29-1 and TRBJ1-1, with 9 bases fitting TRBD1. Germline V CDR1 and CDR2: SQVTM, ANQGSEA. This CDR3 has 13 amino acids. CDR3 nucleotide sequence: TGCACGGGGGCGGGACAGGGATCCACTGAAGCTTTCTTT. Translating it yields CTGAGQGSTEAFF.

This clonotype was observed many times. V is TRBV10-3 and J is TRBJ2-5; TRBD2 agrees at 8 bases. With V trimmed by 4 bases and J by 4 bases, 5 bases remained unmatched. CDR3 length equals 14 residues. Germline assignment: CDR1 ENHRY and CDR2 SYGVKD. CDR3 loop: CAISAPGGSETQYF. The CDR3 DNA reads TGTGCCATCAGTGCGCCGGGGGGGTCAGAGACCCAGTACTTC.

The gene calls are TRBV5-1 and TRBJ2-2, with 7 bases aligning to TRBD1. V lost 2 bases to trimming and J lost 6 bases; unmatched junction nucleotides: 4. The CDR3 covers 14 residues. The germline V gene has CDR1 SGHRS and CDR2 YFSETQ. This CDR3 is CASSFLTGSGELFF. CDR3 DNA sequence: TGCGCCAGCAGCTTTTTGACAGGGTCCGGGGAGCTGTTTTTT.

This clonotype has only one observation. The V call is TRBV28, the J call TRBJ1-1; TRBD1 might be the D (5 bases). The CDR3 sequence is 10 residues long. With 4 bases removed from V and 11 bases from J, the gap between germline ends came to 8 bases. Germline V gene lookup returns CDR1 MDHEN and CDR2 SYDVKM. DNA of the CDR3: TGTGCCAGCAGTTCAGGGTGGGCTTTCTTT. It specifies CASSSGWAFF.

This clonotype appeared many times. The gene calls are TRBV20-1 and TRBJ1-1; TRBD1 matches 10 bases. CDR1 and CDR2 from the germline V gene are DFQATT and SNEGSKA (reference sequence). The trim removed 6 bases at V and 4 bases at J, leaving 14 bases unmatched. The CDR3 contains 16 residues. CDR3 coding DNA: TGCAGTGCAGGAAGGACAGGGGGTTCATCGGTCACTGAAGCTTTCTTT. Translating gives CSAGRTGGSSVTEAFF.

With regard to this clonotype: The junction shows a germline mismatch at one end, possibly a read error. The chain uses TRBV5-1 and TRBJ2-7; the D gene is possibly TRBD1 (6 bases). CDR1 and CDR2 (germline): SGHRS, YFSETQ. This CDR3 spans 15 amino acids. The CDR3 loop is CAGSLADSTRYEQYF. The DNA for the CDR3 is TGCGCCGGCAGCTTGGCGGACAGCACCCGCTACGAGCAGTACTTC.

This clonotype was seen a few times. This chain uses TRBV3-1 with TRBJ2-5, with a weak D call TRBD1 (5 bases). From germline, CDR1 is LGHDT and CDR2 YNNKEL (reference sequence). This CDR3 comprises 15 residues. The V end lost 1 base, the J end lost 3 bases, and 12 bases lay between the germline ends. CDR3 region: CASSQGWGGEETQYF. The CDR3 nucleotides are TGTGCCAGCAGCCAAGGATGGGGCGGTGAAGAGACCCAGTACTTC.

This clonotype was seen only a few times. The chain combines TRBV10-3 with TRBJ2-5; TRBD2 agrees at 9 bases. Germline values: CDR1 ENHRY, CDR2 SYGVKD. Trimming removed 10 bases from V and 5 bases from J; junction bases left unmatched: 8. The CDR3 sequence is 13 residues long. The CDR3 nucleotides read TGTGCCACCGCCCCAGCGGGGGGCGAGACCCAGTACTTC. Protein sequence: CATAPAGGETQYF.

There are a few counts of this clonotype. This may arise from a read error, as a much more abundant clone is one base away. CDR3 residues: CATRGRRGYEQYF. Here the CDR3 DNA reads TGTGCCACCCGCGGGAGGAGGGGCTACGAGCAGTACTTC. The genes are TRBV30 and TRBJ2-7; 8 bases align to TRBD2. The CDR3 has 13 residues. The germline V gene encodes CDR1 GTSNPN and CDR2 SVGIG (reference sequence). Trimming at V came to 8 bases and at J to 3 bases, leaving 9 bases not matched to a gene.

This clonotype came up many times. V usage is TRBV10-1 and J usage is TRBJ1-1; D is possibly TRBD1 (5 bases). V was cut by 6 bases and J by 1 base, with 12 bases left in between. CDR1 WNHNN and CDR2 SYGVQD come from the germline V gene (reference sequence). The CDR3 extends over 14 amino acids. The CDR3 here is CASSDRGSNTEAFF. CDR3 DNA sequence: TGCGCCAGCAGCGACCGGGGGTCGAACACTGAAGCTTTCTTT.

This clonotype was seen repeatedly, ten times or more. The J gene is TRBJ2-5, the V gene TRBV10-3, with unresolved D. Germline CDR1 and CDR2: ENHRY and SYGVKD. Trimming cost V 3 bases and J 5 bases, with 10 bases left between them. The CDR3 is 13 amino acids. The DNA of the CDR3 is TGTGCCATCAGTGACCGAGAAGGGGAGACCCAGTACTTC. Translating gives CAISDREGETQYF.

In its sample, this clonotype was seen a few times. The rearrangement joins TRBV27 to TRBJ1-2; D possibly corresponds to TRBD1 (5 bases). With 8 bases removed from V and 5 bases from J, the gap between germline ends came to 15 bases. Germline values: CDR1 MNHEY, CDR2 SMNVEV (reference sequence). This CDR3 spans 13 amino acids. The CDR3: CASSPGHEYGYTF. CDR3 in DNA: TGTGCCAGCTCCCCCGGACACGAGTATGGCTACACCTTC.

This chain links TRBV28 with TRBJ1-5, with a possible D match to TRBD1 (5 bases). The V gene lost 1 base and the J gene lost 4 bases, with 8 bases spanning the gap. The CDR3 is made up of 14 amino acids. Germline values: CDR1 MDHEN, CDR2 SYDVKM. The CDR3 here is CASSLSGRNQPQHF. The DNA for the CDR3 is TGTGCCAGCAGTTTATCAGGGAGGAATCAGCCCCAGCATTTT. Together with reference TRBV28 and TRBJ1-5, the CDR3 gives the full variable domain: DVKVTQSSRYLVKRTGEKVFLECVQDMDHENMFWYRQDPGLGLRLIYFSYDVKMKEKGDIPEGYSVSREKKERFSLILESASTNQTSMYLCASSLSGRNQPQHFGDGTRLSIL.